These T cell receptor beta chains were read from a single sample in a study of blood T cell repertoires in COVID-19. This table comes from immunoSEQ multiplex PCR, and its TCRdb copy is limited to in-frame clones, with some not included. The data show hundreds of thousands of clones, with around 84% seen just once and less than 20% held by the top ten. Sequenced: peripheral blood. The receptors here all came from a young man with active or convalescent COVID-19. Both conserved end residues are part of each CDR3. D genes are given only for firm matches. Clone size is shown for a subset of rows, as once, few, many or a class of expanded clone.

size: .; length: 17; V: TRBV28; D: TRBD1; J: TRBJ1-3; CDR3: CASRSGTGRGSGNTIYF; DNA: TGTGCCAGCAGATCGGGGACAGGGAGGGGATCTGGAAACACCATATATTTT
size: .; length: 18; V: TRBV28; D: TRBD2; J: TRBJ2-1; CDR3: CASIPGGGWPSSYNEQFF; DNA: TGTGCCAGCATTCCCGGGGGGGGTTGGCCTAGCTCCTACAATGAGCAGTTCTTC
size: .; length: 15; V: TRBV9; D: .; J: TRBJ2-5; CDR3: CASSNPRQGAETQYF; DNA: TGTGCCAGCAGCAACCCTAGGCAGGGTGCGGAGACCCAGTACTTC
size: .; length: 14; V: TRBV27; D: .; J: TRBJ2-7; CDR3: CASSPRGRGDEQYF; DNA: TGTGCCAGCAGTCCTCGCGGCAGGGGGGACGAGCAGTACTTC
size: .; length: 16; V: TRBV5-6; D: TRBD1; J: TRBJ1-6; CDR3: CASSSNRDRRDSPLHF; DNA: TGTGCCAGCAGCTCAAACCGGGACAGACGAGATTCACCCCTCCACTTT
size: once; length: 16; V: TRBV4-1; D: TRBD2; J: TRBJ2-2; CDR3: CATSNPGTRNTGELFF; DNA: TGCGCCACCTCCAATCCCGGGACTAGAAACACCGGGGAGCTGTTTTTT
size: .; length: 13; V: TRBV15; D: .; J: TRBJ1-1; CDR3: CATSNVGDTEAFF; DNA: TGTGCCACCAGCAACGTGGGAGACACTGAAGCTTTCTTT
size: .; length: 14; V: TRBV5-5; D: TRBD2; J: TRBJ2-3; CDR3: CASRTSGGADTQYF; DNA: TGTGCCAGCAGGACTAGCGGGGGGGCAGATACGCAGTATTTT
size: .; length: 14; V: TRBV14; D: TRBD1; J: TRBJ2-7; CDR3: CASSSGQGGYEQYF; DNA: TGTGCCAGCAGCTCAGGACAGGGTGGCTACGAGCAGTACTTC
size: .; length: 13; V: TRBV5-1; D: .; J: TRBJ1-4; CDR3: CASSGDTAEKLFF; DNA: TGCGCCAGCAGCGGGGACACGGCCGAAAAACTGTTTTTT
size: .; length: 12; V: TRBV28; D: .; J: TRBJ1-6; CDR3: CASTDNNSPLHF; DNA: TGTGCCAGCACAGATAATAATTCACCCCTCCACTTT
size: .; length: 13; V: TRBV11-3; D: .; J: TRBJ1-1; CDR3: CASSHGGSTEAFF; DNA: TGTGCCAGCAGCCACGGAGGAAGCACTGAAGCTTTCTTT
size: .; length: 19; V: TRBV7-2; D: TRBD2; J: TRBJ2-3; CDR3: CASSTQPPRLAGNTDTQYF; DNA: TGTGCCAGCAGCACGCAACCCCCCCGCCTAGCGGGTAACACAGATACGCAGTATTTT
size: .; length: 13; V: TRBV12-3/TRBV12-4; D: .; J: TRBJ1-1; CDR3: CASRRQMNTEAFF; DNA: TGTGCCAGCAGGAGACAGATGAACACTGAAGCTTTCTTT
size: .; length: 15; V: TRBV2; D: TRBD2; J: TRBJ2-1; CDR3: CASIHSGAYYNEQFF; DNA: TGTGCCAGCATCCATAGCGGGGCCTACTACAATGAGCAGTTCTTC
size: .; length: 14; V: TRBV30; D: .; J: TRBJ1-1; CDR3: CAWSVQFLNTEAFF; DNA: TGTGCCTGGAGTGTACAATTCCTGAACACTGAAGCTTTCTTT
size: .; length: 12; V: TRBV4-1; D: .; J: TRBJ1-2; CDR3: CASSQEGRGYTF; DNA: TGCGCCAGCAGCCAAGAAGGGAGGGGCTACACCTTC
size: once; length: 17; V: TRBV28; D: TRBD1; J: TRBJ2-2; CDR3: CASRPTFGTGPTGELFF; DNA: TGTGCCAGCAGACCCACATTCGGGACAGGACCCACCGGGGAGCTGTTTTTT
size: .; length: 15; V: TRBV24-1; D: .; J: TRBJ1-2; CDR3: CATSDFGRTGYGYTF; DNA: TGTGCCACCAGTGATTTCGGACGGACGGGGTATGGCTACACCTTC
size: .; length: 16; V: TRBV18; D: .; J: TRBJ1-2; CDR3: CASSPTTIAVNYGYTF; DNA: TGTGCCAGCTCACCCACCACCATAGCGGTTAACTATGGCTACACCTTC
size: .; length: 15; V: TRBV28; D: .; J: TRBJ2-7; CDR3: CASSHPKRAIYEQYF; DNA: TGTGCCAGCAGCCACCCCAAGCGGGCGATCTACGAGCAGTACTTC
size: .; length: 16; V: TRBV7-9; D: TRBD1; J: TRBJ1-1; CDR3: CASSLPPTGRLTEAFF; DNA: TGTGCCAGCAGCCTACCCCCGACAGGGAGGCTCACTGAAGCTTTCTTT
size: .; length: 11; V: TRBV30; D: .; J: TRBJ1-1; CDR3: CAWRDRLRAFF; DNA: TGTGCCTGGAGGGACAGATTGAGAGCTTTCTTT
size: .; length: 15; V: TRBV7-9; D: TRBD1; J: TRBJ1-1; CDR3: CASSSTGASGTQAFF; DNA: TGTGCCAGCAGCTCTACAGGGGCCTCGGGGACTCAAGCTTTCTTT
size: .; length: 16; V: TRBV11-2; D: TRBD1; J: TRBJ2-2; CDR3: CASSPQGGIYTGELFF; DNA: TGTGCCAGCAGCCCCCAAGGGGGCATATACACCGGGGAGCTGTTTTTT
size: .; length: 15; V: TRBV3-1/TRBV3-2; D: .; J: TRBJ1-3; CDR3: CASSLPSGGGNTIYF; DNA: TGTGCCAGCAGCCTCCCGAGTGGGGGGGGAAACACCATATATTTT
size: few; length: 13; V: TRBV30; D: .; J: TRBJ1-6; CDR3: CAWSASVGSPLHF; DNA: TGTGCCTGGAGTGCGAGCGTTGGGTCACCCCTCCACTTT
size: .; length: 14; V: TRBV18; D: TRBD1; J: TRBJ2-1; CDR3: CASSSTGGLNEQFF; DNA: TGTGCCAGCTCATCGACAGGGGGGTTGAATGAGCAGTTCTTC
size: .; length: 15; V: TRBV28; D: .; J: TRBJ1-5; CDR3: CAIRGGRGGNQPQHF; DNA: TGTGCCATTCGGGGGGGCAGGGGCGGCAATCAGCCCCAGCATTTT
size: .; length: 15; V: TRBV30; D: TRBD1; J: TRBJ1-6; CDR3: CAWRMTGTANSPLHF; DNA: TGTGCCTGGAGGATGACCGGGACAGCAAATTCACCCCTCCACTTT
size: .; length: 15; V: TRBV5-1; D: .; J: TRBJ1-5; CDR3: CASSLGGQTNQPQHF; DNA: TGCGCCAGCAGCTTGGGTGGGCAGACCAATCAGCCCCAGCATTTT
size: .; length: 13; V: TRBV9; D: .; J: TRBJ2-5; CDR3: CASSVGGMETQYF; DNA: TGTGCCAGCAGCGTAGGAGGGATGGAGACCCAGTACTTC
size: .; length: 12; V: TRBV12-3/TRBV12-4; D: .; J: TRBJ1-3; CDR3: CASSVAGATIYF; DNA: TGTGCCAGCAGTGTGGCAGGTGCCACCATATATTTT
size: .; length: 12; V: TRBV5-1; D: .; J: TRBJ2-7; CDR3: CASSSTAGEQYF; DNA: TGCGCCAGCAGCTCCACTGCGGGGGAGCAGTACTTC
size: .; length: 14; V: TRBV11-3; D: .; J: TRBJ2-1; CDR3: CASSLEGVINEQFF; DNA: TGTGCCAGCAGCTTGGAGGGAGTAATCAATGAGCAGTTCTTC
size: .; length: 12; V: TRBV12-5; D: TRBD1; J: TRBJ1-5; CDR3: CASAFLGQGRNF; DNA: TGTGCTAGTGCCTTCCTGGGACAGGGTAGGAATTTT
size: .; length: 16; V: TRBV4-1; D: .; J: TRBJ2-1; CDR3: CASSQDTGIAYNEQFF; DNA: TGCGCCAGCAGCCAAGATACAGGGATTGCCTACAATGAGCAGTTCTTC
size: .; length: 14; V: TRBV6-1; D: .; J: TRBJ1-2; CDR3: CASRPPLGNYGYTF; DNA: TGTGCCAGCAGGCCCCCACTAGGAAACTATGGCTACACCTTC
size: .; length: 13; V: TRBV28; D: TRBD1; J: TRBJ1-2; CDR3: CASSLDRAYGYTF; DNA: TGTGCCAGCAGCCTCGACAGGGCCTATGGCTACACCTTC
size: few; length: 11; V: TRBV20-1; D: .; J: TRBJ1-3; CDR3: CSAARREGVYF; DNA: TGCAGTGCAGCCCGAAGGGAGGGGGTATATTTT
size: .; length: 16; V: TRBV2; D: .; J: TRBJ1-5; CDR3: CASSANRDVSNQPQHF; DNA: TGTGCCAGCAGTGCGAACAGGGACGTTAGCAATCAGCCCCAGCATTTT
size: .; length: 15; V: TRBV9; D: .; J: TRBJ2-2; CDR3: CASSVGGGLAGELFF; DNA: TGTGCCAGCAGCGTAGGAGGGGGTCTCGCCGGGGAGCTGTTTTTT
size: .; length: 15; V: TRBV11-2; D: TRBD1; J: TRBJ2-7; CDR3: CASSSGRTGLGEQYF; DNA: TGTGCCAGCAGCTCCGGTCGGACAGGCCTCGGGGAGCAGTACTTC
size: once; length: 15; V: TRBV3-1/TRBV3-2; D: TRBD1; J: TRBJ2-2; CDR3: CASSPGTGRTGELFF; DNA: TGTGCCAGCAGCCCAGGGACAGGGCGGACCGGGGAGCTGTTTTTT
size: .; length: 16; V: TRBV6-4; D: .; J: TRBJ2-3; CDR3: CASRGDPGTPVGAQYF; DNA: TGTGCCAGCAGGGGGGATCCCGGGACTCCAGTTGGCGCGCAGTATTTT
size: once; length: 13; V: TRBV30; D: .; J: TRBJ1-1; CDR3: CAWSGVRGSEAFF; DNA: TGTGCCTGGTCAGGGGTCCGGGGAAGTGAAGCTTTCTTT
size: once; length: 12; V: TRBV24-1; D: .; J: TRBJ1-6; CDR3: CATRGLNSPLHF; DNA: TGTGCCACCAGGGGGCTGAATTCACCCCTCCACTTT
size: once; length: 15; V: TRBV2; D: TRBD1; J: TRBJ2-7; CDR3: CASRVGTGISYEQYF; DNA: TGTGCCAGCAGGGTTGGGACAGGGATCTCCTACGAGCAGTACTTC
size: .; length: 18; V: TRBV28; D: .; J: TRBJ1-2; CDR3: CASNPAPGTLLTNYGYTF; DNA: TGTGCCAGCAACCCCGCTCCCGGGACACTATTAACTAACTATGGCTACACCTTC
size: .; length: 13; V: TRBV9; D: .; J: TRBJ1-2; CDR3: CASSVTGLEGYTF; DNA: TGTGCCAGCAGCGTAACGGGGTTGGAGGGCTACACCTTC